These T cell receptor beta chains were read from a single sample in a study of human T cells and chemical hapten exposure. Each CDR3 protein is one row after TCRdb ran MiXCR on the RACE reads. The sample yields under 450,000 distinct CDR3 sequences, about 4.4% seen once. Source: whole blood, taken in connection with sensitization to the hapten diphenylcyclopropenone (DPC). The receptors were gathered from a woman in her 50s with alopecia areata. Some clones in this sample may be carry-over from other donors' samples. CDR3s include the opening cysteine and the closing phenylalanine or tryptophan. Each record gives: D gene, V gene, J gene, clone size, CDR3 DNA, CDR3 protein. A D gene is named only where the DNA matches it firmly. Rows may omit the clone size; those that give it use once, few, many or a size class.

d_call: -
v_call: TRBV15
j_call: TRBJ1-1
clone_size: -
cdr3_nt: TGTGCCACCACCGGGAGAAACACTGAAGCTTTCTTT
cdr3_aa: CATTGRNTEAFF

d_call: -
v_call: TRBV7-8
j_call: TRBJ1-3
clone_size: many
cdr3_nt: TGTGCCAGCAGCTTAGTCCGTAATCACCGCTCTGGAAACACCATATATTTT
cdr3_aa: CASSLVRNHRSGNTIYF

d_call: -
v_call: TRBV5-6
j_call: TRBJ2-5
clone_size: -
cdr3_nt: TGTGCCAGCAGCTTAGTCAGGGGCGCGAAAGAGACCCAGTACTTC
cdr3_aa: CASSLVRGAKETQYF

d_call: -
v_call: TRBV12-3/TRBV12-4
j_call: TRBJ2-5
clone_size: many
cdr3_nt: TGTGCCAGCAGCACCAGGGAGGAGACCCAGTACTTC
cdr3_aa: CASSTREETQYF

d_call: -
v_call: TRBV4-1
j_call: TRBJ1-6
clone_size: -
cdr3_nt: TGCGCCAGCAGCCAGTCTGTGACAGGTTATAATTCACCCCTCCACTTT
cdr3_aa: CASSQSVTGYNSPLHF

d_call: TRBD2
v_call: TRBV6-5
j_call: TRBJ2-3
clone_size: many
cdr3_nt: TGTGCCAGCAGTTTAGCGGGGGGGCCTTTGGGAGATACGCAGTATTTT
cdr3_aa: CASSLAGGPLGDTQYF

d_call: -
v_call: TRBV9
j_call: TRBJ2-3
clone_size: many
cdr3_nt: TGTGCCAGCAGCGTAGAAGCGGACACAGATACGCAGTATTTT
cdr3_aa: CASSVEADTDTQYF

d_call: -
v_call: TRBV29-1
j_call: TRBJ1-1
clone_size: many
cdr3_nt: TGCAGCGCCGACAGGATGAACACTGAAGCTTTCTTT
cdr3_aa: CSADRMNTEAFF

d_call: -
v_call: TRBV7-9
j_call: TRBJ1-4
clone_size: -
cdr3_nt: TGTGCCAGCAGCTTTTGGCCCCCACTACAGGGAGGTGAAAAACTGTTTTTT
cdr3_aa: CASSFWPPLQGGEKLFF

d_call: -
v_call: TRBV3-1
j_call: TRBJ1-1
clone_size: many
cdr3_nt: TGTGCCAGCAGTCGAGCCGGGGTTGGAACTGAAGCTTTCTTT
cdr3_aa: CASSRAGVGTEAFF

d_call: -
v_call: TRBV6-5
j_call: TRBJ2-4
clone_size: few
cdr3_nt: TGTGCCAGCAGTTACTCGACTCGCGGCATTCAGTACTTC
cdr3_aa: CASSYSTRGIQYF

d_call: -
v_call: TRBV21-1
j_call: TRBJ2-1
clone_size: many
cdr3_nt: TGTGCCAGCACCAAGGGGGAGAATGAGCAGTTCTTC
cdr3_aa: CASTKGENEQFF

d_call: -
v_call: TRBV9
j_call: TRBJ1-2
clone_size: -
cdr3_nt: TGTGCCAGCAGCGTAGGACAGTACTATGGCTACACCTTC
cdr3_aa: CASSVGQYYGYTF

d_call: TRBD2
v_call: TRBV6-2/TRBV6-3
j_call: TRBJ2-1
clone_size: few
cdr3_nt: TGTGCCAGCAGCCCCTCAGCGGGGTCACTTCAAGAGCAGTTCTTC
cdr3_aa: CASSPSAGSLQEQFF

d_call: TRBD2
v_call: TRBV29-1
j_call: TRBJ2-1
clone_size: many
cdr3_nt: TGCAGCGTTGTACGGGGGGACAATGAGCAGTTCTTC
cdr3_aa: CSVVRGDNEQFF

d_call: TRBD2
v_call: TRBV7-2
j_call: TRBJ2-5
clone_size: few
cdr3_nt: TGTGCCAGCAGCTTATCGGTTGGGCTAGCGGGGTCAGAGACCCAGTACTTC
cdr3_aa: CASSLSVGLAGSETQYF

d_call: -
v_call: TRBV12-3/TRBV12-4
j_call: TRBJ2-4
clone_size: -
cdr3_nt: TGTGCCAGCAGTTTAACCGAGGGCATTCAGTACTTC
cdr3_aa: CASSLTEGIQYF

d_call: TRBD2
v_call: TRBV24-1
j_call: TRBJ2-2
clone_size: few
cdr3_nt: TGTGCCACCAGTGATGGGACTAGCGATATCACCGGGGAGCTGTTTTTT
cdr3_aa: CATSDGTSDITGELFF

d_call: -
v_call: TRBV6-5
j_call: TRBJ2-7
clone_size: many
cdr3_nt: TGTGCCAGCAGCCGGGACACCTACTACGAGCAGTACTTC
cdr3_aa: CASSRDTYYEQYF

d_call: -
v_call: TRBV19
j_call: TRBJ2-5
clone_size: many
cdr3_nt: TGTGCCACCGGGGACTCTCGGGCCCGTAGGACCCAGTACTTC
cdr3_aa: CATGDSRARRTQYF

d_call: -
v_call: TRBV24-1
j_call: TRBJ2-2
clone_size: many
cdr3_nt: TGTGCCACCAGTGATTCACGCGGGAACACCGGGGAGCTGTTTTTT
cdr3_aa: CATSDSRGNTGELFF

d_call: -
v_call: TRBV29-1
j_call: TRBJ2-1
clone_size: few
cdr3_nt: TGCAGCGTTGAAAGGGTGACGGCCTACAATGAGCAGTTCTTC
cdr3_aa: CSVERVTAYNEQFF

d_call: TRBD1
v_call: TRBV29-1
j_call: TRBJ2-5
clone_size: many
cdr3_nt: TGCAGCGTTGAGACGACAGGGGGCAAGAGGTCCGTAGGGGAGACCCAGTACTTC
cdr3_aa: CSVETTGGKRSVGETQYF

d_call: TRBD1
v_call: TRBV7-2
j_call: TRBJ1-1
clone_size: -
cdr3_nt: TGTGCCAGCAGCGCTGGACAGGGGGTGGAAGCTTTCTTT
cdr3_aa: CASSAGQGVEAFF

d_call: -
v_call: TRBV28
j_call: TRBJ2-5
clone_size: few
cdr3_nt: TGTGCCAGCAGTCCTACCGGGGTGGGGGAAGAGACCCAGTACTTC
cdr3_aa: CASSPTGVGEETQYF

d_call: -
v_call: TRBV27
j_call: TRBJ2-5
clone_size: many
cdr3_nt: TGTGCCAGCACCCCCAGGAGGGGAGAGACCCAGTACTTC
cdr3_aa: CASTPRRGETQYF

d_call: TRBD1
v_call: TRBV28
j_call: TRBJ2-7
clone_size: -
cdr3_nt: TGTGCCAGCAGTTCCTCGGGACAGGGCTCCTACGAGCAGTACTTC
cdr3_aa: CASSSSGQGSYEQYF

d_call: -
v_call: TRBV29-1
j_call: TRBJ1-2
clone_size: many
cdr3_nt: TGCAGCGTCGAAAGTACAGGGTCCTATGGCTACACCTTC
cdr3_aa: CSVESTGSYGYTF

d_call: TRBD1
v_call: TRBV23-1
j_call: TRBJ1-5
clone_size: few
cdr3_nt: TGCGCCAGCAGTCAATCTAGGAAGGGGGCGGGAGGCAATCAGCCCCAGCATTTT
cdr3_aa: CASSQSRKGAGGNQPQHF

d_call: TRBD2
v_call: TRBV30
j_call: TRBJ2-1
clone_size: many
cdr3_nt: TGTGCCTGGAGTGTACTAGCGGAGCACAATGAGCAGTTCTTC
cdr3_aa: CAWSVLAEHNEQFF

d_call: -
v_call: TRBV30
j_call: TRBJ2-2
clone_size: many
cdr3_nt: TGTGCCTGGAGTGCCTTGGGCAGGGGCGGGGAGCTGTTTTTT
cdr3_aa: CAWSALGRGGELFF

d_call: -
v_call: TRBV10-3
j_call: TRBJ1-1
clone_size: -
cdr3_nt: TGTGCCATCAGTGAGTCGTTTACAGGGTCGGTTGTCACTGAAGCTTTCTTT
cdr3_aa: CAISESFTGSVVTEAFF

d_call: -
v_call: TRBV4-3
j_call: TRBJ2-1
clone_size: few
cdr3_nt: TGCGCCAGCAGCCAAGCCAACTACGGGGCGACTCGCTACAATGAGCAGTTCTTC
cdr3_aa: CASSQANYGATRYNEQFF

d_call: TRBD2
v_call: TRBV11-2
j_call: TRBJ2-5
clone_size: many
cdr3_nt: TGTGCCAGCAGCGTGGCTAGCGGGAGCCAGGGGGAGACCCAGTACTTC
cdr3_aa: CASSVASGSQGETQYF

d_call: -
v_call: TRBV7-9
j_call: TRBJ1-1
clone_size: -
cdr3_nt: TGTGCCAGCAGCCCGGTACGAGGGGGTGAGAACACTGAAGCTTTCTTT
cdr3_aa: CASSPVRGGENTEAFF

d_call: TRBD2
v_call: TRBV29-1
j_call: TRBJ2-2
clone_size: few
cdr3_nt: TGCAGCGTTGAAGGCGGAGCGGGAGGAATTATCGGGGAGCTGTTTTTT
cdr3_aa: CSVEGGAGGIIGELFF

d_call: -
v_call: TRBV12-3/TRBV12-4
j_call: TRBJ2-3
clone_size: -
cdr3_nt: TGTGCCAGCAGTTTATCCCCCGTCGGACTAAGGGGTACGCAGTATTTT
cdr3_aa: CASSLSPVGLRGTQYF

d_call: TRBD2
v_call: TRBV20-1
j_call: TRBJ2-7
clone_size: few
cdr3_nt: TGCAGTTCCTTTCCGGAAGCGGGGTACGAGCAGTACTTC
cdr3_aa: CSSFPEAGYEQYF

d_call: TRBD2
v_call: TRBV7-2
j_call: TRBJ2-2
clone_size: many
cdr3_nt: TGTGCCAGCAGCTGGGGACTATTGGGGGAGCTGTTTTTT
cdr3_aa: CASSWGLLGELFF

d_call: -
v_call: TRBV9
j_call: TRBJ2-5
clone_size: many
cdr3_nt: TGTGCCAGCAGCCCCAGGGGCGACGAGACCCAGTACTTC
cdr3_aa: CASSPRGDETQYF

d_call: -
v_call: TRBV28
j_call: TRBJ1-1
clone_size: -
cdr3_nt: TGTGCCAGCAGTTTTTCGCTGTATATGAACACTGAAGCTTTCTTT
cdr3_aa: CASSFSLYMNTEAFF

d_call: -
v_call: TRBV27
j_call: TRBJ1-1
clone_size: few
cdr3_nt: TGTGCCAGCAGTCCCAACCCGCAGTCCTTGGGCGCTGAAGCTTTCTTT
cdr3_aa: CASSPNPQSLGAEAFF

d_call: -
v_call: TRBV9
j_call: TRBJ2-3
clone_size: many
cdr3_nt: TGTGCCAGCAGCCTCAGAGGACGGGCCACAGATACGCAGTATTTT
cdr3_aa: CASSLRGRATDTQYF

d_call: -
v_call: TRBV12-3/TRBV12-4
j_call: TRBJ1-1
clone_size: many
cdr3_nt: TGTGCCAGCAGTTTTAGGTATGGGACTGAAGCTTTCTTT
cdr3_aa: CASSFRYGTEAFF

d_call: -
v_call: TRBV12-3/TRBV12-4
j_call: TRBJ1-3
clone_size: few
cdr3_nt: TGTGCCAGCACCCTCGGGGCCCCCTCTGGAAACACCATATATTTT
cdr3_aa: CASTLGAPSGNTIYF

d_call: -
v_call: TRBV6-5
j_call: TRBJ1-1
clone_size: few
cdr3_nt: TGTGCCAGCAGTTACTTTTCCAGGACGACGAACACTGAAGCTTTCTTT
cdr3_aa: CASSYFSRTTNTEAFF

d_call: -
v_call: TRBV30
j_call: TRBJ1-3
clone_size: many
cdr3_nt: TGTGCCTGGGTCCAGGTTACAGGGAGCGCTGGAAACACCATATATTTT
cdr3_aa: CAWVQVTGSAGNTIYF

d_call: -
v_call: TRBV14
j_call: TRBJ2-1
clone_size: -
cdr3_nt: TGTGCCAGCAGCCGCGTGGGTCAGGGGAATGAGCAGTTCTTC
cdr3_aa: CASSRVGQGNEQFF

d_call: -
v_call: TRBV10-3
j_call: TRBJ2-3
clone_size: many
cdr3_nt: TGTGCCATCAGTAGACGCGCCACAGATACGCAGTATTTT
cdr3_aa: CAISRRATDTQYF

d_call: -
v_call: TRBV6-6
j_call: TRBJ1-2
clone_size: -
cdr3_nt: TGTGCCAGCAGTTACTTTCCGGCTAACTATGGCTACACCTTC
cdr3_aa: CASSYFPANYGYTF

d_call: TRBD2
v_call: TRBV12-3/TRBV12-4
j_call: TRBJ2-1
clone_size: -
cdr3_nt: TGTGCCAGCAGTGGGTCGGGAGGCACCTCCTACAATGAGCAGTTCTTC
cdr3_aa: CASSGSGGTSYNEQFF

d_call: -
v_call: TRBV6-1
j_call: TRBJ1-2
clone_size: -
cdr3_nt: TGTGCCAGCAGTGAACCGGGCTACACCTTC
cdr3_aa: CASSEPGYTF

d_call: -
v_call: TRBV12-3/TRBV12-4
j_call: TRBJ2-3
clone_size: many
cdr3_nt: TGTGCCAGCAGTTTAAGACTAGGATCCCCAGATACGCAGTATTTT
cdr3_aa: CASSLRLGSPDTQYF

d_call: TRBD1
v_call: TRBV29-1
j_call: TRBJ1-2
clone_size: -
cdr3_nt: TGCAGCGTTGAATTAGGGACAGGGTATGGCTACACCTTC
cdr3_aa: CSVELGTGYGYTF

d_call: -
v_call: TRBV20-1
j_call: TRBJ1-5
clone_size: -
cdr3_nt: TGCAGTGCTAGCCGTGAAGAGCCCCAGCATTTT
cdr3_aa: CSASREEPQHF